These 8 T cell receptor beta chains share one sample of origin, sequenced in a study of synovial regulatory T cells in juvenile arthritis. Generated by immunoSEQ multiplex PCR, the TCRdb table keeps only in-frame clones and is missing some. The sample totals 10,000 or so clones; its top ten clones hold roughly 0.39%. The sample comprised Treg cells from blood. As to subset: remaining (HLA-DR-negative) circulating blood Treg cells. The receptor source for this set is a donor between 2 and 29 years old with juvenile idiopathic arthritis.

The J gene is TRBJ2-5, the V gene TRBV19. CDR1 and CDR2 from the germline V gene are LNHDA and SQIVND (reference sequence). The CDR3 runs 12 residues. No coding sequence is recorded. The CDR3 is CASSPRGQTQYF.

CDR3 in amino acids: CSANSYYGYTF. The chain joins TRBV20-1 to TRBJ1-2; TCRdb's assignment of TRBD1 cannot be checked, as there is no DNA. The V gene's germline CDR1 is DFQATT and CDR2 SNEGSKA (reference sequence). This CDR3 has 11 amino acids. No DNA has been recorded.

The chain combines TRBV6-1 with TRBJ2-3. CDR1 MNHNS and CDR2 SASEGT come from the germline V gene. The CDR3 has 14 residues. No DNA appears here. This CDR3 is CAASRLKAADTQYF.

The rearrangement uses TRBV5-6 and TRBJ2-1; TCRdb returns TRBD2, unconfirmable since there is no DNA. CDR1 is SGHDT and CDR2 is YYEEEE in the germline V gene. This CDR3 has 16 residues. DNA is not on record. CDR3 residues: CASSWYSGGAHNEQFF.

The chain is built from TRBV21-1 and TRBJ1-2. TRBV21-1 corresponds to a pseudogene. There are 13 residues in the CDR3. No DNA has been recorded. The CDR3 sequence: CASSIGPGGGYTF.

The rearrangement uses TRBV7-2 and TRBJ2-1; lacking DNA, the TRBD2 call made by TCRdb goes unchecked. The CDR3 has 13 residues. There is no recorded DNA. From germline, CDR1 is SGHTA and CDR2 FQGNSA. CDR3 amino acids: CASSLGGRLRQFF.

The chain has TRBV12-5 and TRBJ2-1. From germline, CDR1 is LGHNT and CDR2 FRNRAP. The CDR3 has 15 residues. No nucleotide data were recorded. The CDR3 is CASASGAPYLNEQFF.

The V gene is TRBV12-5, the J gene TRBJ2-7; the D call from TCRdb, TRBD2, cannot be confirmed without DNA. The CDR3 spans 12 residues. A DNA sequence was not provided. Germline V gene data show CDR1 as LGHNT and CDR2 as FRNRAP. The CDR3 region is CASGLEAYEQYF.